The rows below give T cell receptor beta chains drawn from one sample of a study of human T cells and chemical hapten exposure. MiXCR was run by TCRdb on the reads, yielding one entry per CDR3 protein. Among around 120,000 distinct CDR3 sequences, 8.5% were seen once, and the ten largest hold about 1.4%. The sequenced sample consisted of whole blood. Every receptor here comes from a human donor in good health. Some clones in this sample may be carry-over from other donors' samples. Each CDR3 is given without its conserved first and last residue.

V gene	J gene	CDR3 protein
TRBV20-1	TRBJ1-1	SASGQMNTEAF
TRBV27	TRBJ1-4	ASSKNRDRRGNEKLF
TRBV7-2	TRBJ1-5	ASSLDRVRQPQH
TRBV12-3/TRBV12-4	TRBJ2-3	ASSPLGLAGDRDTQY
TRBV7-2	TRBJ2-2	ASSEFTGELF
TRBV29-1	TRBJ2-1	SVVYRTGPYNEQF
TRBV27	TRBJ1-6	ASSLTRWGGNNSPLH
TRBV29-1	TRBJ2-7	SVEGPNGGYEQY
TRBV7-8	TRBJ1-1	ASSKNRQGRQTEAF
TRBV5-1	TRBJ1-6	ASSLLGGADNSPLH
TRBV3-1	TRBJ1-2	ASSQAVDYYGYT
TRBV6-1	TRBJ2-7	ASRFGTGVYEQY
TRBV6-6	TRBJ2-1	ASSYSGSRGVYNEQF
TRBV14	TRBJ1-1	ASSQENETATEAF
TRBV12-3/TRBV12-4	TRBJ2-7	ASSYSLGVYEQY